This entry lists 9 T cell receptor beta chains sequenced from one sample in a study of cytomegalovirus exposure and HLA in healthy donors. Primers for the PCR totalled 60 Vbeta and 13 Jbeta. The method was immunoSEQ multiplex PCR; TCRdb's version includes in-frame clones alone and lacks a portion of them. Found here are more than 110,000 clones, 77% of them singletons; the top ten hold roughly 4.9%. The sequencing sample was made of PBMCs. These receptors came from a woman in her forties or fifties in good health and CMV-seronegative.

CDR3 region: CASSSTGLWGNTIYF. CDR3 nucleotides: TGTGCCAGCAGTAGCACAGGGTTGTGGGGAAACACCATATATTTT. The chain combines TRBV2 with TRBJ1-3; possible D gene TRBD1, 6 bases. Germline assignment: CDR1 SNHLY and CDR2 FYNNEI. CDR3 length: 15 amino acids. The V gene lost 5 bases and the J gene lost 4 bases, with 15 bases spanning the gap. Full variable domain (remainder filled in from reference TRBV2 and TRBJ1-3): EPEVTQTPSHQVTQMGQEVILRCVPISNHLYFYWYRQILGQKVEFLVSFYNNEISEKSEIFDDQFSVERPDGSNFTLKIRSTKLEDSAMYFCASSSTGLWGNTIYFGEGSWLTVV.

CDR3 loop: CASSQGQGNTGELFF. Here the CDR3 DNA reads TGCGCCAGCAGCCAGGGACAGGGAAACACCGGGGAGCTGTTTTTT. The chain has TRBV10-1 and TRBJ2-2; TRBD1 matches at 9 bases. Germline V gene lookup returns CDR1 WNHNN and CDR2 SYGVQD (reference sequence). This CDR3 is 15 amino acids long. V lost 6 bases to trimming and J lost 2 bases; unmatched junction nucleotides: 4.

The rearrangement uses TRBV10-1 and TRBJ2-3; D unresolved. Per the germline V gene, CDR1 is WNHNN and CDR2 is SYGVQD (reference sequence). The CDR3 extends over 13 amino acids. V was trimmed by 0 bases and J by 3 bases, leaving 4 bases between them. The CDR3 DNA sequence: TGCGCCAGCAGTGAGTCGACAACAGATACGCAGTATTTT. The encoded protein is CASSESTTDTQYF.

The chain carries TRBV10-3 and TRBJ2-1; TRBD2 agrees at 13 bases. The CDR3 runs to 14 residues. Germline assignment: CDR1 ENHRY and CDR2 SYGVKD. Losses at the gene ends were 5 bases for V and 8 bases for J; bases not matched to a gene: 3. The CDR3 loop reads CAISTLAGGHEQFF. CDR3 bases: TGTGCCATCAGTACACTAGCGGGGGGGCATGAGCAGTTCTTC.

This chain uses TRBV30 with TRBJ1-2, with TRBD1 identical over 7 bases. Germline V gene data show CDR1 as GTSNPN and CDR2 as SVGIG (reference sequence). V shed 3 bases and J 2 bases; nucleotides not matched to a gene: 12. There are 16 residues in the CDR3. CDR3: CAWSANRGIKNYGYTF. CDR3 DNA sequence: TGTGCCTGGAGCGCGAACAGGGGAATAAAGAACTATGGCTACACCTTC.

This clone turned up a few times. The chain carries TRBV7-8 and TRBJ1-2; D perhaps matches TRBD1 (6 bases). The CDR3 contains 15 residues. The germline V gene has CDR1 SGHVS and CDR2 FQNEAQ. V was trimmed by 1 base and J by 4 bases, leaving 13 bases between them. The DNA of the CDR3 is TGTGCCAGCAGCTTAGGAGGACAGAGAATCTATGGCTACACCTTC. It codes for CASSLGGQRIYGYTF.

This sequence joins TRBV18 and TRBJ1-5; D remains unclear. V lost 6 bases and J 0 bases, leaving 15 bases between the germline ends. Germline V gene data show CDR1 as KGHSH and CDR2 as LQKENI. The CDR3 runs 16 residues. CDR3 region: CASSQYGSNSNQPQHF. The CDR3, as DNA: TGTGCCAGCTCTCAATATGGGAGCAATAGCAATCAGCCCCAGCATTTT. Using reference TRBV18 and TRBJ1-5 for the parts outside the CDR3, the full variable domain is NAGVMQNPRHLVRRRGQEARLRCSPMKGHSHVYWYRQLPEEGLKFMVYLQKENIIDESGMPKERFSAEFPKEGPSILRIQQVVRGDSAAYFCASSQYGSNSNQPQHFGDGTRLSIL.

As regards this clone: Additional DNA sequences in this sample encode the identical CDR3. The V call is TRBV10-3, the J call TRBJ1-5, with 8 positions matching TRBD1. Germline values: CDR1 ENHRY, CDR2 SYGVKD. After removal of 8 bases from V and 0 bases from J, the junction contained 3 bases not matched to a gene. This CDR3 has 14 amino acids. CDR3 DNA sequence: TGTGCCATCGGGACAGGTGATAGCAATCAGCCCCAGCATTTT. Encoded protein: CAIGTGDSNQPQHF.

This chain connects TRBV7-3 to TRBJ2-2, with 11 bases that match TRBD2. Per germline, CDR1 SGHTA and CDR2 FQGTGA. V trimming: 5 bases; J trimming: 9 bases; junction bases outside the gene matches: 11. CDR3 size: 16 residues. CDR3 sequence: CASSLQPSGGLRELFF. The CDR3 DNA reads TGTGCCAGCAGCCTACAACCTAGCGGGGGGCTCCGGGAGCTGTTTTTT. The variable domain in full, with the rest retrieved from reference TRBV7-3 and TRBJ2-2, is GAGVSQTPSNKVTEKGKYVELRCDPISGHTALYWYRQSLGQGPEFLIYFQGTGAADDSGLPNDRFFAVRPEGSVSTLKIQRTERGDSAVYLCASSLQPSGGLRELFFGEGSRLTVL.